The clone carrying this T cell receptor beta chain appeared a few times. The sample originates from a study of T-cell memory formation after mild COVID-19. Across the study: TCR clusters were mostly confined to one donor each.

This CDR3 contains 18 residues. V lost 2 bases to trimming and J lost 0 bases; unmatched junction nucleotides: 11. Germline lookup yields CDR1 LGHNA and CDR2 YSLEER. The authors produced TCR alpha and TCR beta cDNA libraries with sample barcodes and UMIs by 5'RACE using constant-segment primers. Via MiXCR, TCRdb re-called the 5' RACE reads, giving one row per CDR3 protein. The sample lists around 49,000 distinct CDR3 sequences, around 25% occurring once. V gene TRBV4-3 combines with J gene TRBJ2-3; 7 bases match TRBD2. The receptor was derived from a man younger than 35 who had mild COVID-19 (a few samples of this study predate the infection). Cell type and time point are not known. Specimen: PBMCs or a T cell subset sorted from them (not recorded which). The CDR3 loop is CASSQRRLADPSTDTQYF. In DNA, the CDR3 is TGCGCCAGCAGCCAACGACGTCTAGCGGACCCTAGCACAGATACGCAGTATTTT.